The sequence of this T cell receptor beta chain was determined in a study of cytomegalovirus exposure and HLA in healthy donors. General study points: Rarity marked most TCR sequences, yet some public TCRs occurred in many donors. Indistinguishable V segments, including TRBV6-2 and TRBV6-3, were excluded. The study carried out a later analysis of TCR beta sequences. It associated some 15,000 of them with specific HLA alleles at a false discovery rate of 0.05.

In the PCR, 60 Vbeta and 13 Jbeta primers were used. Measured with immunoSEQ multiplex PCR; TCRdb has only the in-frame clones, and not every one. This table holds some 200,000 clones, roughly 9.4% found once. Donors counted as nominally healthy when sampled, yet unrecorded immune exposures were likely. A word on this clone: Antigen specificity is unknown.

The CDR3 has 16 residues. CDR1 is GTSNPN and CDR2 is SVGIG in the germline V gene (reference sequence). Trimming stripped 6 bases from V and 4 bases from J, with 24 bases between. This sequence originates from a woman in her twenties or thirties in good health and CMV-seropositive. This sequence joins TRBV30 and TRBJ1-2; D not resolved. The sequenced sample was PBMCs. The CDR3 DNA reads TGTGCCTGTAACGGGGTTTCGGATAGTTCCCCCTATGGCTACACCTTC. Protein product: CACNGVSDSSPYGYTF.